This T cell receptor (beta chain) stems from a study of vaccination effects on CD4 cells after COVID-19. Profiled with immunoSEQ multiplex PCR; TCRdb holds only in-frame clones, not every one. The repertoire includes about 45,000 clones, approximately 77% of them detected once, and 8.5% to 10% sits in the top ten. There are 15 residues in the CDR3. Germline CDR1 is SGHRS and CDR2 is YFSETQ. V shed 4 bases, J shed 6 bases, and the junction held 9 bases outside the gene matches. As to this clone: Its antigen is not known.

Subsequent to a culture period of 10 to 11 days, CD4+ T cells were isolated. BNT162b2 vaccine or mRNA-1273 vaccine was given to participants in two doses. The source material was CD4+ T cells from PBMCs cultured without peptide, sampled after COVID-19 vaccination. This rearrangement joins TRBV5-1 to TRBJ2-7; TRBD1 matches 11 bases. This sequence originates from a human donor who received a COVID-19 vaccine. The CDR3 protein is CASSPGTGGIPEQYF. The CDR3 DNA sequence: TGCGCCAGCAGCCCCGGGACAGGGGGGATTCCCGAGCAGTACTTC. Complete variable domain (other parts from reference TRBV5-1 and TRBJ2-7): KAGVTQTPRYLIKTRGQQVTLSCSPISGHRSVSWYQQTPGQGLQFLFEYFSETQRNKGNFPGRFSGRQFSNSRSEMNVSTLELGDSALYLCASSPGTGGIPEQYFGPGTRLTVT.